The 19 T cell receptor beta chains below all came from one sample that was sequenced in a study of shared clonotypes between healthy human individuals. The method was immunoSEQ multiplex PCR; TCRdb's version includes in-frame clones alone and lacks a portion of them. This table holds around 620,000 clones, 90% to 95% found once. Terminally differentiated effector memory CD45RA+ cells were left out of the naive CD8 fraction, which was CD45RO-negative and positively selected for CCR7. Specimen: naive CD8+ T cells sorted from blood. These receptors were obtained from a woman aged 30 to 39 in good health.

In its sample, this clone was seen a few times. The rearrangement links TRBV28 to TRBJ1-5; 7 bases are a match to TRBD1. The CDR3 runs 15 residues. V gave up 5 bases and J gave up 3 bases; unmatched junction bases: 7. The germline V gene encodes CDR1 MDHEN and CDR2 SYDVKM. The CDR3 coding sequence is TGTGCCAGCAGTGAGCCGGGACAGAACAATCAGCCCCAGCATTTT. This sequence encodes CASSEPGQNNQPQHF.

The chain couples TRBV25-1 to TRBJ1-3; 7 positions match TRBD1. Trimming took 8 bases from V and 0 from J; bases not matched to a gene: 7. The germline V gene has CDR1 MGHDK and CDR2 SYGVNS. There are 15 residues in the CDR3. This CDR3 is CASQNDRDSGNTIYF. The CDR3 DNA reads TGTGCCAGCCAAAACGACAGGGACTCTGGAAACACCATATATTTT.

This chain links TRBV6-5 with TRBJ1-1, with no clear D. V gave up 2 bases and J gave up 5 bases, with 9 bases separating them. Germline V gives CDR1 MNHEY, CDR2 SVGAGI. The CDR3 is 13 residues long. This CDR3 is CASSYHVTTEAFF. CDR3 nucleotides: TGTGCCAGCAGTTACCACGTGACAACTGAAGCTTTCTTT.

The chain recombines TRBV5-1 with TRBJ2-7; a possible D gene is TRBD1 (7 bases). Between the trimmed V and J ends, which lost 0 bases and 4 bases, there was a span of 11 bases. The CDR3 length is 14 residues. CDR1 and CDR2 (germline): SGHRS, YFSETQ. The CDR3 spells CASSLEPGGYEQYF. DNA for the CDR3: TGCGCCAGCAGCTTGGAGCCAGGGGGGTACGAGCAGTACTTC.

The chain carries TRBV11-2 and TRBJ2-1; 7 nucleotides match TRBD2. The CDR3 has 14 residues. With 2 bases clipped from V and 6 bases from J, the junction kept 4 bases outside the gene matches. The germline CDR1 and CDR2 sequences are SGHAT and FQNNGV. DNA for the CDR3: TGTGCCAGCAGCTTATCGGGGGGAACCAATGAGCAGTTCTTC. It is translated as CASSLSGGTNEQFF.

V is TRBV7-2 and J is TRBJ2-7, with 13 positions matching TRBD2. The length of the CDR3 is 17 residues. V shed 3 bases, J shed 7 bases, and the junction held 12 bases outside the gene matches. Germline loops: CDR1 SGHTA, CDR2 FQGNSA. CDR3 loop: CASSFRLTLAGGPEQYF. The CDR3 nucleotides are TGTGCCAGCAGCTTCCGCCTGACACTAGCGGGAGGGCCTGAGCAGTACTTC.

This clone came up once. This chain uses TRBV19 with TRBJ2-5; 7 bases map to TRBD2. Losses at the gene ends were 7 bases for V and 5 bases for J; bases not matched to a gene: 10. Germline V gene data show CDR1 as LNHDA and CDR2 as SQIVND (reference sequence). This CDR3 has 14 residues. The CDR3 coding sequence is TGTGCCAGTAAGGGCTCGGGAGGAGGGGAGACCCAGTACTTC. This encodes CASKGSGGGETQYF.

The V call is TRBV5-6, the J call TRBJ2-7; 8 bases agree with TRBD1. The germline V gene encodes CDR1 SGHDT and CDR2 YYEEEE. This CDR3 contains 16 residues. The trim removed 2 bases at V and 6 bases at J, leaving 13 bases unmatched. The CDR3 protein is CASSFRTGTLFSEQYF. Here the CDR3 DNA reads TGTGCCAGCAGCTTCCGGACAGGGACGTTATTCTCCGAGCAGTACTTC. Variable domain in full (rest from reference TRBV5-6 and TRBJ2-7): DAGVTQSPTHLIKTRGQQVTLRCSPKSGHDTVSWYQQALGQGPQFIFQYYEEEERQRGNFPDRFSGHQFPNYSSELNVNALLLGDSALYLCASSFRTGTLFSEQYFGPGTRLTVT.

This chain uses TRBV7-2 with TRBJ2-7, with 7 nucleotides matching TRBD1. The CDR3 is 15 amino acids. Trimming at V came to 6 bases and at J to 3 bases, leaving 11 bases not matched to a gene. Germline V gene sequence: CDR1 SGHTA, CDR2 FQGNSA. This CDR3 reads CASRLGTASYYEQYF. CDR3 DNA sequence: TGTGCCAGCAGGTTGGGGACAGCCTCATACTACGAGCAGTACTTC.

This clone showed up just once. The rearrangement links TRBV28 to TRBJ2-5, with 8 nucleotides matching TRBD2. This CDR3 is built from 14 residues. From germline, CDR1 is MDHEN and CDR2 SYDVKM. V dropped 4 bases and J dropped 5; count of bases not matched to a gene: 6. The CDR3 here is CASSYLAGGETQYF. In nucleotides, the CDR3 is TGTGCCAGCAGTTATCTAGCGGGTGGGGAGACCCAGTACTTC. Using reference TRBV28 and TRBJ2-5 for the parts outside the CDR3, the full variable domain is DVKVTQSSRYLVKRTGEKVFLECVQDMDHENMFWYRQDPGLGLRLIYFSYDVKMKEKGDIPEGYSVSREKKERFSLILESASTNQTSMYLCASSYLAGGETQYFGPGTRLLVL.

The chain is built from TRBV19 and TRBJ2-7, with 13 bases that match TRBD2. The CDR3 spans 15 residues. V dropped 10 bases and J dropped 3; count of bases not matched to a gene: 9. Germline V CDR1 and CDR2: LNHDA, SQIVND (reference sequence). The CDR3 region has the DNA TGTGCCACCACGGGGGGGACTAGCGGGAACTACGAGCAGTACTTC. Translating gives CATTGGTSGNYEQYF.

V gene TRBV6-1 combines with J gene TRBJ2-2; the match to TRBD2 covers 7 bases. The CDR3 consists of 16 residues. The germline V gene has CDR1 MNHNS and CDR2 SASEGT. J was trimmed by 7 bases and V by 3 bases; bases with no gene match: 11. In DNA, the CDR3 is TGTGCCAGCAGTGACCCGGCGGGGGTTAGTGGCGGGGAGCTGTTTTTT. It codes for CASSDPAGVSGGELFF.

The CDR3 DNA reads TGTGCCAGTCGGGAACAGGGGGCGTTCGACGAGCAGTACTTC. It is translated as CASREQGAFDEQYF. The rearrangement links TRBV28 to TRBJ2-7, with 9 bases aligning to TRBD1. V shed 9 bases, J shed 5 bases, and the junction held 11 bases outside the gene matches. CDR1 and CDR2 (germline): MDHEN, SYDVKM. The CDR3 totals 14 residues.

This chain links TRBV27 with TRBJ2-1, with 9 positions matching TRBD2. The CDR3 runs 16 residues. Trimming cost V 3 bases and J 3 bases; bases outside gene matches: 6. Germline loops: CDR1 MNHEY, CDR2 SMNVEV (reference sequence). The CDR3, as DNA: TGTGCCAGCAGTTTGGTAGGGACTAGCATCTACAATGAGCAGTTCTTC. Translated, it gives CASSLVGTSIYNEQFF.

This clone was detected only once. The rearrangement uses TRBV5-1 and TRBJ1-2; 9 positions match TRBD1. V dropped 4 bases and J dropped 2; count of bases not matched to a gene: 12. Germline V gene sequence: CDR1 SGHRS, CDR2 YFSETQ. The CDR3 has 17 residues. The CDR3 region has the DNA TGCGCCAGCAGCCAGGGACAGGGCCGAGGAATGAACTATGGCTACACCTTC. Translating it yields CASSQGQGRGMNYGYTF.

The chain uses TRBV27 and TRBJ2-7, with 9 nucleotides matching TRBD1. The CDR3 runs 15 residues. CDR1 is MNHEY and CDR2 is SMNVEV in the germline V gene (reference sequence). The V segment lost 5 bases and the J segment 5 bases; nucleotides outside the gene matches: 10. CDR3 in DNA: TGTGCCAGCAGTCCCGCCGGGACAGGGCGCCACGAGCAGTACTTC. It translates to CASSPAGTGRHEQYF.

The chain combines TRBV10-3 with TRBJ1-2; 10 bases align to TRBD1. The CDR3 extends over 21 amino acids. Germline values: CDR1 ENHRY, CDR2 SYGVKD. The V segment lost 2 bases and the J segment 0 bases; nucleotides outside the gene matches: 18. The CDR3 DNA follows: TGTGCCATCAGTGAGGATGTCCCGGGACAGGGGACAGTATCATCTAACTATGGCTACACCTTC. It specifies CAISEDVPGQGTVSSNYGYTF.

The rearrangement links TRBV27 to TRBJ2-7, with D tentatively TRBD1 (6 bases). This CDR3 is 14 amino acids long. Germline-derived CDR1 and CDR2 are MNHEY and SMNVEV (reference sequence). V was clipped by 4 bases and J by 4 bases, with 14 bases between them. This CDR3 is CASSYSGQNYEQYF. The CDR3, as DNA: TGTGCCAGCAGTTATTCCGGACAGAATTACGAGCAGTACTTC.

The J gene is TRBJ2-7, the V gene TRBV27, with 10 nucleotides matching TRBD2. The V and J ends lost 3 bases and 3 bases, in that order; junction bases with no gene match: 8. Germline CDR1 and CDR2: MNHEY and SMNVEV (reference sequence). CDR3 length: 16 residues. This CDR3 reads CASSLSSGSGNYEQYF. CDR3 DNA sequence: TGTGCCAGCAGTTTGTCTAGCGGGAGTGGGAACTACGAGCAGTACTTC.